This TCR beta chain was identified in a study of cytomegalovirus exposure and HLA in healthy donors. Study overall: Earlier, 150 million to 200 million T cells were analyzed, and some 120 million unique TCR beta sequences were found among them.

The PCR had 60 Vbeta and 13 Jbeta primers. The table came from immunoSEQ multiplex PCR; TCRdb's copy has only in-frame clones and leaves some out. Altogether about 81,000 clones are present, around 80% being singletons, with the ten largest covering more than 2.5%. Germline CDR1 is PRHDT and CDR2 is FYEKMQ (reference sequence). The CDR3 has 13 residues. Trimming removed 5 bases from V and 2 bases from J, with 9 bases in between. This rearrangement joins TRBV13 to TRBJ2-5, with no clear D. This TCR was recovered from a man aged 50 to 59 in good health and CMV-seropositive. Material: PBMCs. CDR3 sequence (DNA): TGTGCCAGCAGCCCTAAAGCGCAAGAGACCCAGTACTTC. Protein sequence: CASSPKAQETQYF. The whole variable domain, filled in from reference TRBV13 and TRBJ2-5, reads AAGVIQSPRHLIKEKRETATLKCYPIPRHDTVYWYQQGPGQDPQFLISFYEKMQSDKGSIPDRFSAQQFSDYHSELNMSSLELGDSALYFCASSPKAQETQYFGPGTRLLVL.